In its sample, the clone carrying this T cell receptor beta chain was seen many times. Its specificity is unknown. Ahead of thyroid surgery, no patient had received treatment of any kind. This sample is part of a study of metastatic and nonmetastatic thyroid tumors. The wider study: Repertoires of blood and of tissue (tumor or nodule) from malignant and benign thyroid patients were compared.

Regarding the study as a whole: TCR beta diversity was reportedly significantly higher in malignant thyroid tumors than benign nodules, in blood and tumor.

Trimming cost V 3 bases and J 4 bases, with 9 bases left between them. Per germline, CDR1 MNHEY and CDR2 SMNVEV (reference sequence). This CDR3 is 13 amino acids long. In the original processing: Using the CDR3 differences seen across clinicopathological groups, the authors built a distant-metastasis classifier for papillary thyroid cancer, which was meant to discriminate distant-metastatic patients. With MiXCR, TCRdb reprocessed the PCR reads. None of the V and J calls come from the authors' own analysis; TCRdb made them. The sample shows 45,000 to 55,000 clones, around 23% of them seen only once. Sequenced sample: blood. V is TRBV27 and J is TRBJ1-1; D is ambiguous. The TCR sequence derives from a male donor with papillary thyroid cancer or a benign thyroid nodule (not recorded which). Some clones in this sample may be carry-over from other donors' samples. In DNA form, the CDR3 reads TGTGCCAGCAGTTTGAGCATGGGCACTGAAGCTTTCTTT. Its protein is CASSLSMGTEAFF.